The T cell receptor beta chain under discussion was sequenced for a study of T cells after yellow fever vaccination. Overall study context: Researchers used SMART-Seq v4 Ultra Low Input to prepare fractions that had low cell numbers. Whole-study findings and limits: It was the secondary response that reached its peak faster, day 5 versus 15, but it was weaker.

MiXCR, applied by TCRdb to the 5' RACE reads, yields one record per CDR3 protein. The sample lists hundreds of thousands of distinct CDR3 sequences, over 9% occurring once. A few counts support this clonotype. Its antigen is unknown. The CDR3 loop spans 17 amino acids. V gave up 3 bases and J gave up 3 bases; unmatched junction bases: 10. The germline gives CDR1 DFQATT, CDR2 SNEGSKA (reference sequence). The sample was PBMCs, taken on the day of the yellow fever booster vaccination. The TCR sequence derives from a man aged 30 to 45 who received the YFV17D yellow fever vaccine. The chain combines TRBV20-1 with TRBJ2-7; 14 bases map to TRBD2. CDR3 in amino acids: CSARAGLAGVGYYEQYF. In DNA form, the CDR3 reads TGCAGTGCTAGGGCGGGACTAGCGGGAGTCGGCTACTACGAGCAGTACTTC.